The 31 T cell receptor beta chains given below trace back to one sample, sequenced in a study of T-cell memory formation after mild COVID-19. TCRdb recomputed calls from the 5' RACE reads with MiXCR, one row per CDR3 protein. The repertoire holds 200,000 to 250,000 distinct CDR3 sequences, with 27% as singletons. Sequencing was carried out using PBMCs or a T cell subset sorted from them (not recorded which). The origin of the receptors is an adult woman who had mild COVID-19 (a few samples of this study predate the infection). Cell type and time point are not known.

This chain links TRBV12-3 or TRBV12-4 with TRBJ1-2, with TRBD1 matching over 7 bases. Trimming cost V 6 bases and J 3 bases; bases outside gene matches: 7. This CDR3 has 14 amino acids. Written as DNA, the CDR3 is TGTGCCAGCAGCCCTGACAGGGTGCACTATGGCTACACCTTC. Translating it yields CASSPDRVHYGYTF.

The chain links TRBV12-3 or TRBV12-4 to TRBJ1-6; D gene ambiguous. The V end lost 3 bases, the J end lost 6 bases, and 9 bases lay between the germline ends. The CDR3 length is 14 residues. The DNA of the CDR3 is TGTGCCAGCAGTTTTGGGGAATCTAATTCACCCCTCCACTTT. Translation gives CASSFGESNSPLHF.

V gene TRBV7-9 combines with J gene TRBJ2-7, with 7 positions matching TRBD2. The germline V gene encodes CDR1 SEHNR and CDR2 FQNEAQ (reference sequence). J gave up 5 bases and V 3 bases, and 10 bases lay outside the gene matches. The CDR3 extends over 15 amino acids. The CDR3 loop reads CASSLSGTQKDEQYF. The CDR3 DNA is TGTGCCAGCAGCTTGAGCGGGACCCAGAAGGACGAGCAGTACTTC.

This clonotype showed up just a few times. This chain joins TRBV29-1 and TRBJ2-7; 11 bases fit TRBD1. The CDR3 is 14 amino acids. V lost 6 bases, J lost 1 base, and 5 bases stayed unmatched. Germline V lookup: CDR1 SQVTM, CDR2 ANQGSEA. For the CDR3, the DNA is TGCAGCGTCGAGGGACAGGGGGGGTCCTACGAGCAGTACTTC. Translation: CSVEGQGGSYEQYF.

This rearrangement joins TRBV20-1 to TRBJ2-7; possible D gene TRBD2, 5 bases. V gave up 0 bases and J gave up 0 bases, with 6 bases separating them. There are 13 residues in the CDR3. Germline loops: CDR1 DFQATT, CDR2 SNEGSKA (reference sequence). The CDR3 protein is CSARETNSYEQYF. Written as DNA, the CDR3 is TGCAGTGCTAGAGAGACTAACTCCTACGAGCAGTACTTC.

This rearrangement joins TRBV25-1 to TRBJ1-1, with D perhaps matching TRBD1 (5 bases). V lost 1 base, J lost 2 bases, and 8 bases lay in between. This CDR3 region has 14 residues. In germline, CDR1 is MGHDK, CDR2 SYGVNS. DNA for the CDR3: TGTGCCAGCAGTGAATTTGGGGACAACACTGAAGCTTTCTTT. Its translation: CASSEFGDNTEAFF.

This clonotype was seen a handful of times. The chain joins TRBV5-1 to TRBJ2-2; 8 positions agree with TRBD1. Trimming removed 5 bases from V and 0 bases from J; junction bases left unmatched: 6. This CDR3 comprises 16 residues. Germline lookup yields CDR1 SGHRS and CDR2 YFSETQ. The CDR3 DNA follows: TGCGCCAGCAGTTCCCTGGACAGGGCGAACACCGGGGAGCTGTTTTTT. Protein: CASSSLDRANTGELFF.

This clonotype has only a few counts. The chain carries TRBV20-1 and TRBJ1-1; D not certain. Per the germline V gene, CDR1 is DFQATT and CDR2 is SNEGSKA (reference sequence). CDR3 length: 15 residues. Trimming cost V 3 bases and J 1 base, with 15 bases left between them. CDR3 bases: TGCAGTGCTAGTGAACTAGGACGGGAGAACACTGAAGCTTTCTTT. Its translation is CSASELGRENTEAFF.

The rearrangement joins TRBV12-3 or TRBV12-4 to TRBJ2-1; maybe TRBD1 (6 bases). Trimming removed 4 bases from V and 9 bases from J, with 16 bases in between. This CDR3 comprises 14 residues. The CDR3 coding sequence is TGTGCCAGCAGTTCTTGGCAGGGCAGGGGTGAGCAGTTCTTC. Its protein product is CASSSWQGRGEQFF.

To note about this clonotype: One junction end does not reproduce the germline sequence, and a read error may be involved. This chain connects TRBV20-1 to TRBJ1-2; 9 bases fit TRBD1. CDR1 and CDR2 from the germline V gene are DFQATT and SNEGSKA (reference sequence). This CDR3 is 14 amino acids long. The CDR3 DNA is TGTAGCCTCCACCGGACAGGGGCCGGCTATGGCTACACCTTC. This codes for CSLHRTGAGYGYTF.

The chain uses TRBV5-1 and TRBJ1-1; a weak D match, TRBD1 (6 bases). The germline V gene has CDR1 SGHRS and CDR2 YFSETQ. Trimming took 2 bases from V and 6 from J, leaving 17 bases between them. The CDR3 extends over 15 amino acids. The CDR3 reads CASSFNRASYAEAFF. In DNA form, the CDR3 reads TGCGCCAGCAGCTTTAACAGGGCCTCCTACGCTGAAGCTTTCTTT.

The chain is built from TRBV12-5 and TRBJ2-1; D unclear. Germline CDR1 and CDR2: LGHNT and FRNRAP. The CDR3 runs to 16 residues. Trimming took off 1 base at V and 5 bases at J, with 15 bases between the two ends. CDR3 sequence (DNA): TGTGCTAGTGGTTTGGGTGAGTCCGTTACTGACAATGAGCAGTTCTTC. Residues: CASGLGESVTDNEQFF.

This chain joins TRBV6-4 and TRBJ2-3; TRBD2 might be the D (7 bases). Germline V CDR1 and CDR2: MRHNA, SNTAGT. With 4 bases removed from V and 4 bases from J, the gap between germline ends came to 12 bases. This CDR3 comprises 14 residues. CDR3 sequence (DNA): TGTGCCAGCAGTGCAGTCGGGGGGCCAGATACGCAGTATTTT. Translation: CASSAVGGPDTQYF.

The chain joins TRBV14 to TRBJ2-3; TRBD2 agrees at 9 bases. The junction had 15 bases not matched to a gene; V was cut back by 2 bases and J by 6 bases. This CDR3 comprises 18 residues. Germline CDR1 reads SGHDN; CDR2 reads FVKESK. CDR3 nucleotide sequence: TGTGCCAGCAGCCAATCTCTTTTAATCGGCGGGGGGGCGGATACGCAGTATTTT. It encodes CASSQSLLIGGGADTQYF.

The chain couples TRBV20-1 to TRBJ2-3; tentatively, D is TRBD1 (6 bases). Germline CDR1 reads DFQATT; CDR2 reads SNEGSKA (reference sequence). The CDR3 consists of 11 residues. The germline V and J ends were trimmed by 6 bases and 6 bases, with 10 bases remaining between them. CDR3 bases: TGCAGTGCAGGGGGTTCCGATACGCAGTATTTT. As protein: CSAGGSDTQYF.

The table lists this clonotype with many counts. The J gene is TRBJ2-5, the V gene TRBV15; TRBD1 might be the D (6 bases). The length of the CDR3 is 14 residues. Germline V gene sequence: CDR1 LNHNV, CDR2 YYDKDF (reference sequence). V was clipped by 0 bases and J by 1 base, with 6 bases between them. CDR3 in DNA: TGTGCCACCAGCAGAGACAGGGGCCAAGAGACCCAGTACTTC. Translation: CATSRDRGQETQYF.

The genes are TRBV7-3 and TRBJ2-1; 14 bases agree with TRBD2. Germline CDR1 reads SGHTA; CDR2 reads FQGTGA. This CDR3 has 15 residues. Trimming took 5 bases from V and 8 from J; bases not matched to a gene: 5. The CDR3 is CASSEGLAGAHEQFF. CDR3 bases: TGTGCCAGCAGCGAGGGACTAGCGGGAGCCCATGAGCAGTTCTTC.

This clonotype has more than one count but fewer than ten. The chain couples TRBV5-1 to TRBJ2-3; either TRBD1 or TRBD2 may supply D (5 bases each). This CDR3 spans 14 amino acids. The germline CDR1 and CDR2 sequences are SGHRS and YFSETQ. V was clipped by 4 bases and J by 3 bases, with 12 bases between them. The chain's CDR3 is CASSLGESTDTQYF. The CDR3 region has the DNA TGCGCCAGCAGCCTAGGGGAGAGTACAGATACGCAGTATTTT.

The chain joins TRBV25-1 to TRBJ2-5, with unresolved D. V lost 2 bases to trimming and J lost 4 bases, with 8 bases between them. CDR3 size: 13 residues. CDR1 is MGHDK and CDR2 is SYGVNS in the germline V gene. The CDR3 here is CASSELLGETQYF. CDR3 coding DNA: TGTGCCAGCAGTGAACTCCTAGGAGAGACCCAGTACTTC.

The chain is built from TRBV7-2 and TRBJ2-5; D is unresolved. The CDR3 contains 15 residues. V was trimmed by 1 base and J by 4 bases, leaving 13 bases between them. Germline V CDR1 and CDR2: SGHTA, FQGNSA. CDR3 nucleotides: TGTGCCAGCAGCTTAGTTGGTCAGGTGGTAGAGACCCAGTACTTC. Residues: CASSLVGQVVETQYF.

CDR3 bases: TGTGCCAGCAGAACAACTACGGCAGCTCAGTTCTTC. Its protein product is CASRTTTAAQFF. The chain uses TRBV6-2 or TRBV6-3 and TRBJ2-1; D remains unclear. Germline V CDR1 and CDR2: MNHEY, SVGEGT. V shed 6 bases and J shed 13 bases, with 16 bases lying between them. The CDR3 extends over 12 amino acids.

This clonotype came up a few times. The gene calls are TRBV11-2 and TRBJ1-2; D is unresolved. This CDR3 has 12 residues. V was cut by 6 bases and J by 7 bases, with 12 bases left in between. CDR1 and CDR2 (germline): SGHAT, FQNNGV. This CDR3 is CASSPSVGGYTF. The CDR3 DNA reads as TGTGCCAGCAGTCCAAGCGTTGGTGGCTACACCTTC.

The V call is TRBV2, the J call TRBJ2-7; TRBD1 matches 7 bases. Losses at the gene ends were 0 bases for V and 3 bases for J; bases not matched to a gene: 2. Germline assignment: CDR1 SNHLY and CDR2 FYNNEI. There are 14 residues in the CDR3. The chain's CDR3 is CASSEARGNYEQYF. For the CDR3, the DNA is TGTGCCAGCAGTGAAGCCAGGGGGAACTACGAGCAGTACTTC. Based on the CDR3 plus reference TRBV2 and TRBJ2-7, the full variable domain is EPEVTQTPSHQVTQMGQEVILRCVPISNHLYFYWYRQILGQKVEFLVSFYNNEISEKSEIFDDQFSVERPDGSNFTLKIRSTKLEDSAMYFCASSEARGNYEQYFGPGTRLTVT.

This clonotype was picked up a small number of times. J is TRBJ2-3 and V is TRBV20-1; 7 bases agree with TRBD1. Losses at the gene ends were 0 bases for V and 3 bases for J; bases not matched to a gene: 6. Germline CDR1 DFQATT, CDR2 SNEGSKA (reference sequence). The CDR3 is made up of 15 amino acids. The CDR3 reads CSARDPGQRTDTQYF. CDR3 sequence (DNA): TGCAGTGCTAGAGATCCGGGACAGAGGACAGATACGCAGTATTTT.

The CDR3 spells CATNDGGGASSNTGELFF. For the CDR3, the DNA is TGTGCCACTAACGACGGAGGGGGCGCGTCCTCGAACACCGGGGAGCTGTTTTTT. The chain carries TRBV15 and TRBJ2-2; D perhaps matches TRBD1 (7 bases). CDR1 and CDR2 (germline): LNHNV, YYDKDF (reference sequence). V was shortened by 9 bases and J by 0 bases, with 23 bases between the two germline ends. The CDR3 spans 18 residues.

This rearrangement joins TRBV11-2 to TRBJ2-1; TRBD1 aligns across 10 bases. V trimming: 4 bases; J trimming: 7 bases; junction bases outside the gene matches: 10. The V gene's germline CDR1 is SGHAT and CDR2 FQNNGV. The length of the CDR3 is 16 residues. The CDR3 here is CASSYEGTGARNEQFF. CDR3 sequence (DNA): TGTGCCAGCAGCTACGAAGGGACAGGGGCCAGGAATGAGCAGTTCTTC.

This clonotype was detected ten times or more. The chain joins TRBV5-1 to TRBJ2-7; 10 bases match TRBD1. Germline V gene data show CDR1 as SGHRS and CDR2 as YFSETQ. J lost 2 bases, V lost 4 bases, and 3 bases had no gene match. The CDR3 covers 14 residues. The CDR3 coding sequence is TGCGCCAGCAGCCCCGGGACAGGGGCCTACGAGCAGTACTTC. The encoded protein is CASSPGTGAYEQYF.

The chain recombines TRBV5-1 with TRBJ1-2; D ambiguous. This CDR3 is built from 15 residues. Deletions cut 1 base from V and 0 bases from J, with 10 bases between. The V gene's germline CDR1 is SGHRS and CDR2 YFSETQ. CDR3 DNA sequence: TGCGCCAGCAGCTTGATGGCAGATACTAACTATGGCTACACCTTC. This encodes CASSLMADTNYGYTF.

The chain recombines TRBV12-3 or TRBV12-4 with TRBJ2-3; 9 bases are shared with TRBD1. This CDR3 is 18 amino acids long. V gave up 6 bases and J gave up 5 bases; unmatched junction bases: 18. The CDR3 region has the DNA TGTGCCAGCAGCCCGACGAACCGGATTGGACAGGGGCGAGATACGCAGTATTTT. Its protein product is CASSPTNRIGQGRDTQYF.

This clonotype was detected once. J is TRBJ2-5 and V is TRBV5-1; the match to TRBD1 covers 7 bases. Unmatched junction bases numbered 4, after V lost 4 bases and J lost 1 base. The CDR3 extends over 14 amino acids. Germline CDR1 reads SGHRS; CDR2 reads YFSETQ. The CDR3 reads CASSKGQPQETQYF. For the CDR3, the DNA is TGCGCCAGCAGCAAGGGACAGCCCCAAGAGACCCAGTACTTC.

This clonotype was found many times. The genes are TRBV20-1 and TRBJ1-2; D is perhaps TRBD1 (5 bases). Germline-derived CDR1 and CDR2 are DFQATT and SNEGSKA (reference sequence). The V end was cut by 2 bases, the J end by 2 bases, with 15 bases between. The CDR3 runs 15 residues. CDR3: CSARWDPKPNYGYTF. The CDR3 region has the DNA TGCAGTGCTAGATGGGACCCGAAGCCCAACTATGGCTACACCTTC.